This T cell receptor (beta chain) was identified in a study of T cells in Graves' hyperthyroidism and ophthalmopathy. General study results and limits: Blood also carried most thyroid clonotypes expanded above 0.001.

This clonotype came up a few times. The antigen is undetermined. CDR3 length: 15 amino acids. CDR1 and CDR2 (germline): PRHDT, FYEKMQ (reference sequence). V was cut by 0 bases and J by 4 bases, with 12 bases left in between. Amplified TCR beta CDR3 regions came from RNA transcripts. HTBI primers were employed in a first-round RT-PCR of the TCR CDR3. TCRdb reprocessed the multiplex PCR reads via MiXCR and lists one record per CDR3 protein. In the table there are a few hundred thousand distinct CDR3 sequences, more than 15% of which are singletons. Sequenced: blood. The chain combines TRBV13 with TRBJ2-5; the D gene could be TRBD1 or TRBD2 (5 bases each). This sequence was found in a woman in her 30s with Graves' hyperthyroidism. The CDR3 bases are TGTGCCAGCAGCTTAGGCCTGGGGGTTGTAGAGACCCAGTACTTC. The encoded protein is CASSLGLGVVETQYF. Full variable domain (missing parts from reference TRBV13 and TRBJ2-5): AAGVIQSPRHLIKEKRETATLKCYPIPRHDTVYWYQQGPGQDPQFLISFYEKMQSDKGSIPDRFSAQQFSDYHSELNMSSLELGDSALYFCASSLGLGVVETQYFGPGTRLLVL.